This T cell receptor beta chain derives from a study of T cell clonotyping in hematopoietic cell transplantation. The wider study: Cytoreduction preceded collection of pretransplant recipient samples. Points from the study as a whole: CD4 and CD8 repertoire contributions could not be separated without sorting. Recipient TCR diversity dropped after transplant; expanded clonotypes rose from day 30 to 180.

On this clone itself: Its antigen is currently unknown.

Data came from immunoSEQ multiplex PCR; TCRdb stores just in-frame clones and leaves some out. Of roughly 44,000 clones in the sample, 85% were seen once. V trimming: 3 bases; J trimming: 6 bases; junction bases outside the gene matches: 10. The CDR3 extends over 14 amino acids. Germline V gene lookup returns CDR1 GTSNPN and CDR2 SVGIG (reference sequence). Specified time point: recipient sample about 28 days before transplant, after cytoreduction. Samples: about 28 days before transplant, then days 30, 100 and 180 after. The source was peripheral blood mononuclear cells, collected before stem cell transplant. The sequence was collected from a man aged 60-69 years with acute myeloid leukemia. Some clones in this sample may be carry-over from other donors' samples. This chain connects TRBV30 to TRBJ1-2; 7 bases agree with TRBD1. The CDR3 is CAWRPTGDSDGYTF. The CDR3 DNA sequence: TGTGCCTGGAGACCAACAGGGGATTCGGATGGCTACACCTTC.